This T cell receptor (beta chain) is from a study of blood T cell repertoires in COVID-19. Study-level background: Sources were T cells, B-cell-depleted T cells, or PBMCs; the material itself was cDNA or gDNA.

The CDR3 has 15 residues. The V gene's germline CDR1 is LNHDA and CDR2 SQIVND (reference sequence). The trim removed 5 bases at V and 1 base at J, leaving 5 bases unmatched. Data came from immunoSEQ multiplex PCR; TCRdb stores just in-frame clones and leaves some out. Of about 160,000 clones in the sample, around four fifths were seen once. The J gene is TRBJ2-5, the V gene TRBV19; 9 bases map to TRBD1. This clonotype originated in a man between 65 and 80 years old with acute or convalescent COVID-19. Sequencing was carried out using peripheral blood. CDR3 DNA: TGTGCCAGTAGTCCCGGGACAGGGATCCAAGAGACCCAGTACTTC. This gives the protein CASSPGTGIQETQYF.